The 6 T cell receptor beta chains listed next were all sequenced from one sample in a study of T cells in Graves' hyperthyroidism and ophthalmopathy. There were TCR beta CDR3 regions amplified from RNA transcripts. HTBI primers were used for first-round RT-PCR of the TCR CDR3. TCRdb re-analysed the multiplex PCR reads in MiXCR, keeping a single row per CDR3 protein. Found here are 470,000 or so distinct CDR3 sequences, 20% to 25% of them singletons; the top ten hold more than 20%. Input material: blood. The origin of the receptors is a man aged 18-30 years with Graves' hyperthyroidism.

In its sample, this clonotype was seen many times. This chain joins TRBV6-5 and TRBJ1-2, with D unresolved. The V gene lost 4 bases and the J gene lost 6 bases, with 12 bases spanning the gap. The V gene's germline CDR1 is MNHEY and CDR2 SVGAGI. The CDR3 spans 13 residues. The CDR3 DNA reads TGTGCCAGCAGTTCCACGGACGCGGATGGCTACACCTTC. Amino acid sequence: CASSSTDADGYTF.

In this sample, this clonotype turned up once. The gene calls are TRBV28 and TRBJ2-7, with 7 bases matching TRBD1. The CDR3 has 15 residues. Germline V gene lookup returns CDR1 MDHEN and CDR2 SYDVKM. The junction had 8 bases not matched to a gene; V was cut back by 6 bases and J by 0 bases. CDR3 in DNA: TGTGCCAGCAGCTTCGCCGGGACAGTCTCCTACGAGCAGTACTTC. This translates into CASSFAGTVSYEQYF.

In this sample, this clonotype turned up many times. V is TRBV7-9 and J is TRBJ1-3, with D unresolved. The V and J ends lost 2 bases and 6 bases respectively, with 5 bases between them. The length of the CDR3 is 12 residues. CDR1 and CDR2 (germline): SEHNR, FQNEAQ (reference sequence). The CDR3 nucleotides are TGTGCCAGCAGCTTATATCAAAACACCATATATTTT. Translating it yields CASSLYQNTIYF. Supplemented by reference TRBV7-9 and TRBJ1-3, the full variable domain reads DTGVSQNPRHKITKRGQNVTFRCDPISEHNRLYWYRQTLGQGPEFLTYFQNEAQLEKSRLLSDRFSAERPKGSFSTLEIQRTEQGDSAMYLCASSLYQNTIYFGEGSWLTVV.

This clonotype appeared many times. The rearrangement uses TRBV28 and TRBJ1-2; D unresolved. V shed 5 bases and J shed 7 bases, with 14 bases lying between them. The germline gives CDR1 MDHEN, CDR2 SYDVKM. This CDR3 has 13 amino acids. In DNA, the CDR3 is TGTGCCAGCAGTCGTGGACGGTACCCTGGCTACACCTTC. As protein: CASSRGRYPGYTF.

This clonotype was counted at least ten times. The gene calls are TRBV19 and TRBJ1-1, with TRBD1 matching over 7 bases. V lost 7 bases to trimming and J lost 1 base; unmatched junction nucleotides: 9. The CDR3 is 15 amino acids. Germline V gene sequence: CDR1 LNHDA, CDR2 SQIVND (reference sequence). CDR3: CASTTGVTGNTEAFF. For the CDR3, the DNA is TGTGCCAGTACCACAGGGGTAACTGGGAACACTGAAGCTTTCTTT.

The rearrangement links TRBV24-1 to TRBJ2-7; weak D call: TRBD1 (6 bases). Germline V lookup: CDR1 KGHDR, CDR2 SFDVKD. This CDR3 has 15 residues. Trimming left V 6 bases short and J 5 bases short, with 19 bases between. For the CDR3, the DNA is TGTGCCACCAGTTCTTCCGGCAGGGGTGTAGACGAGCAGTACTTC. It is translated as CATSSSGRGVDEQYF.